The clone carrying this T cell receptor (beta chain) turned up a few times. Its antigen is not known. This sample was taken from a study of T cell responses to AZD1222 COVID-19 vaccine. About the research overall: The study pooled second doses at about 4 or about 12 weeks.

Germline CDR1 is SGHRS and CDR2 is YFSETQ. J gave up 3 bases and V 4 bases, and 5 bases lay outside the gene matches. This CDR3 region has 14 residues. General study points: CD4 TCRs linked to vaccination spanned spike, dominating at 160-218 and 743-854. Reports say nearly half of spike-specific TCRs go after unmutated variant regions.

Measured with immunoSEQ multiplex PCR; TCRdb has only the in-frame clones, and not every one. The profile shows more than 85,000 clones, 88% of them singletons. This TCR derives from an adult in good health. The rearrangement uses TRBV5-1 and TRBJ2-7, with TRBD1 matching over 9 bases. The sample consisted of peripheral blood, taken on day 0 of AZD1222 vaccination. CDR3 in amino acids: CASSTRQGVYEQYF. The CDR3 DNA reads TGCGCCAGCAGCACCAGACAGGGGGTCTACGAGCAGTACTTC.